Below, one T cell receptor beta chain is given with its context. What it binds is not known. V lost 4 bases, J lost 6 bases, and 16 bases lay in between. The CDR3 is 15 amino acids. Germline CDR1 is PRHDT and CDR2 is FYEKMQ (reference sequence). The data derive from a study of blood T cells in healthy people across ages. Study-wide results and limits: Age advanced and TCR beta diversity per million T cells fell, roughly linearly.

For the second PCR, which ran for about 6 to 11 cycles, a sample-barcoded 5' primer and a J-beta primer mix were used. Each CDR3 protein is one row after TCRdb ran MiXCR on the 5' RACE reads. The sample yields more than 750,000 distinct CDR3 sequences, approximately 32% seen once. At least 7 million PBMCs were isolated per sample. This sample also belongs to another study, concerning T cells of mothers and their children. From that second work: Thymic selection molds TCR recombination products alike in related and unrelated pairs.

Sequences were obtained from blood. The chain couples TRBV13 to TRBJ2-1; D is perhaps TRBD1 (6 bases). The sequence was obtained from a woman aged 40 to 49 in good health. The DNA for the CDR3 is TGTGCCAGCAGCTCATTACAGGGTAGGGGCAATGAGCAGTTCTTC. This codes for CASSSLQGRGNEQFF. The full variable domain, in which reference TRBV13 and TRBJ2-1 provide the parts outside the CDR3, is AAGVIQSPRHLIKEKRETATLKCYPIPRHDTVYWYQQGPGQDPQFLISFYEKMQSDKGSIPDRFSAQQFSDYHSELNMSSLELGDSALYFCASSSLQGRGNEQFFGPGTRLTVL.